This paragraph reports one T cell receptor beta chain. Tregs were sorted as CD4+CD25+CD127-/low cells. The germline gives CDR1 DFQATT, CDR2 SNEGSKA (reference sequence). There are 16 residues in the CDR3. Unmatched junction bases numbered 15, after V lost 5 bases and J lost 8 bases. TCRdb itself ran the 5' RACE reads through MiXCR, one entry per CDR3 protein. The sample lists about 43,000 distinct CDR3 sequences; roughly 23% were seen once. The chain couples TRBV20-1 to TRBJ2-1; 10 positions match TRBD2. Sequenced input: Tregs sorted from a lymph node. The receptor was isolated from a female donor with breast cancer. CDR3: CSADHLAGAFNDEQFF. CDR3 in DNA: TGCAGTGCTGACCATCTAGCGGGAGCTTTTAACGATGAGCAGTTCTTC.